The clone carrying this TCR beta chain showed up many times. Its target is not known. Hyperthyroidism patients, all newly diagnosed, had under 2 months' duration and ages of 18 to 65. Patients were left out if they had other autoimmune diseases, uncontrolled infections, pregnancy or lactation. CDR3 length: 13 amino acids. With 5 bases removed from V and 7 bases from J, the gap between germline ends came to 14 bases. Germline V gene lookup returns CDR1 SGHTA and CDR2 FQGTGA. These data originate in a study of Graves' ophthalmopathy and Graves' hyperthyroidism. Study results and limitations: Its predictions of ophthalmopathy progression gave the model 60% to 71% sensitivity and about 72% specificity. Thyroid clonotypes that were expanded above 0.001 frequency mostly also appeared in blood.

RNA transcripts yielded amplified TCR beta CDR3 regions. The first-round RT-PCR employed HTBI primers together with the Qiagen OneStep RT-PCR kit. A multiplex PCR was then performed as the second round. TCRdb re-called the multiplex PCR reads with MiXCR, one entry per CDR3 protein. This table holds around 520,000 distinct CDR3 sequences, less than 40% found once. The sequenced sample consisted of peripheral blood or thyroid tissue (not recorded which). The sequence derives from an adult man with Graves' hyperthyroidism. The genes are TRBV7-3 and TRBJ2-5; tentatively, D is TRBD2 (5 bases). The CDR3 sequence: CASSPELEGTQYF. DNA of the CDR3: TGTGCCAGCAGCCCTGAACTAGAAGGGACCCAGTACTTC.